These 29 T cell receptor beta chains were sequenced from one sample in a study of blood T cell repertoires in COVID-19. TCRdb keeps only in-frame clones here, not all; method: immunoSEQ multiplex PCR. The profile shows about 150,000 clones, roughly four fifths of them singletons. Sequencing was done on a sample of PBMCs or T cells enriched from blood (not recorded which). Receptors originate from a man between 45 and 60 years old who had recovered from COVID-19.

The chain joins TRBV5-4 to TRBJ2-2, with 10 nucleotides matching TRBD2. Germline CDR1 SGHNT, CDR2 YYREEE (reference sequence). Losses at the gene ends were 0 bases for V and 6 bases for J; bases not matched to a gene: 8. The CDR3 runs 17 residues. The CDR3 DNA is TGTGCCAGCAGCTTGGACCAAGCGGGGGGGTCTGCCGGGGAGCTGTTTTTT. Amino acids: CASSLDQAGGSAGELFF.

The chain is built from TRBV5-1 and TRBJ2-5; 9 bases are a match to TRBD1. V was clipped by 0 bases and J by 4 bases; unmatched bases: 4. Germline-derived CDR1 and CDR2 are SGHRS and YFSETQ. The CDR3 spans 15 residues. CDR3: CASSLGQGVGETQYF. For the CDR3, the DNA is TGCGCCAGCAGCTTGGGACAGGGGGTGGGAGAGACCCAGTACTTC.

The V call is TRBV9, the J call TRBJ2-1; 7 bases map to TRBD2. Germline V gives CDR1 SGDLS, CDR2 YYNGEE. J gave up 9 bases and V 0 bases, and 3 bases lay outside the gene matches. The CDR3 has 13 amino acids. The CDR3 DNA is TGTGCCAGCAGCGTAGTCGCTAGCGGTGAGCAGTTCTTC. Protein sequence: CASSVVASGEQFF.

CDR3 residues: CASSQFGQGPEAFF. CDR3 DNA sequence: TGTGCCAGCAGCCAATTTGGACAGGGACCCGAAGCTTTCTTT. The J gene is TRBJ1-1, the V gene TRBV3-1 (or the pseudogene TRBV3-2); 8 positions agree with TRBD1. The V gene's germline CDR1 is LGHDT and CDR2 YNNKEL (reference sequence). J lost 8 bases, V lost 2 bases, and 7 bases had no gene match. This CDR3 is built from 14 residues.

This clone showed up just a few times. This chain connects TRBV7-9 to TRBJ2-4, with 9 positions matching TRBD1. The CDR3 covers 14 residues. The V gene end was trimmed by 5 bases and the J gene end by 8 bases; junction bases not matched to a gene: 7. Germline values: CDR1 SEHNR, CDR2 FQNEAQ (reference sequence). Here the CDR3 DNA reads TGTGCCAGCAGCAAACAGGGGGCCGGTGACATTCAGTACTTC. Protein sequence: CASSKQGAGDIQYF.

The gene calls are TRBV9 and TRBJ2-7, with a weak D call TRBD1 (5 bases). CDR3 length: 14 residues. CDR1 and CDR2 (germline): SGDLS, YYNGEE. With 0 bases removed from V and 5 bases from J, the gap between germline ends came to 12 bases. The DNA of the CDR3 is TGTGCCAGCAGCGTAGGAATCGGCAGGGACGAGCAGTACTTC. Its protein product is CASSVGIGRDEQYF.

The chain combines TRBV10-1 with TRBJ1-2; D possibly corresponds to TRBD1 (6 bases). Between the trimmed V and J ends, which lost 5 bases and 0 bases, there was a span of 13 bases. The CDR3 spans 15 residues. Germline V gives CDR1 WNHNN, CDR2 SYGVQD (reference sequence). The CDR3 protein is CASSPGHPANYGYTF. CDR3 nucleotides: TGCGCCAGCAGTCCGGGACACCCTGCTAACTATGGCTACACCTTC.

J is TRBJ1-1 and V is TRBV7-9; D is uncertain. Deletions cut 8 bases from V and 2 bases from J, with 9 bases between. This CDR3 comprises 12 residues. The germline gives CDR1 SEHNR, CDR2 FQNEAQ (reference sequence). CDR3 sequence: CASGRTNTEAFF. The CDR3 nucleotides read TGTGCCAGCGGGAGAACAAACACTGAAGCTTTCTTT.

This chain joins TRBV19 and TRBJ1-5; maybe TRBD1 (5 bases). CDR3 length: 15 amino acids. Trimming stripped 1 base from V and 3 bases from J, with 10 bases between. Germline CDR1 reads LNHDA; CDR2 reads SQIVND (reference sequence). DNA for the CDR3: TGTGCCAGTAGTATAGTTTGGGGCTCCAATCAGCCCCAGCATTTT. Translating it yields CASSIVWGSNQPQHF.

The chain joins TRBV2 to TRBJ2-3, with D perhaps TRBD2 (6 bases). The CDR3 consists of 15 residues. Germline V lookup: CDR1 SNHLY, CDR2 FYNNEI. Trimming took off 7 bases at V and 3 bases at J, with 17 bases between the two ends. The CDR3 sequence: CASNPDRSGTDTQYF. As DNA, the CDR3 is TGTGCCAGCAACCCCGACAGAAGCGGGACAGATACGCAGTATTTT.

The chain has TRBV6-5 and TRBJ1-3; D may be TRBD1 (5 bases). The CDR3 spans 13 residues. V was trimmed by 8 bases and J by 0 bases, leaving 8 bases between them. Germline V gives CDR1 MNHEY, CDR2 SVGAGI. The CDR3 spells CASGGTSGNTIYF. The DNA for the CDR3 is TGTGCCAGCGGAGGGACCTCTGGAAACACCATATATTTT.

The DNA of the CDR3 is TGTGCCAGCTCACCACGAGGCGGCGGGGCGGGCACCGGGGAGCTGTTTTTT. It specifies CASSPRGGGAGTGELFF. The chain carries TRBV18 and TRBJ2-2; tentatively, D is TRBD2 (6 bases). The CDR3 has 17 residues. Germline CDR1 KGHSH, CDR2 LQKENI. Trimming left V 1 base short and J 4 bases short, with 16 bases between.

This sequence joins TRBV5-1 and TRBJ1-4; the D is unclear. Germline lookup yields CDR1 SGHRS and CDR2 YFSETQ. The CDR3 is made up of 14 amino acids. V was cut by 1 base and J by 5 bases, with 9 bases left in between. The CDR3 sequence is CASSLSNPNEKLFF. The CDR3 coding sequence is TGCGCCAGCAGCTTGTCTAACCCGAATGAAAAACTGTTTTTT.

A few counts support this clone. The CDR3 spells CASSPPGHNSYEQYF. The DNA of the CDR3 is TGTGCCAGCAGCCCACCGGGACACAACTCCTACGAGCAGTACTTC. The rearrangement links TRBV11-2 to TRBJ2-7; D possibly corresponds to TRBD1 (6 bases). V was trimmed by 5 bases and J by 0 bases, leaving 14 bases between them. CDR3 length: 15 amino acids. The germline V gene has CDR1 SGHAT and CDR2 FQNNGV. Complete variable domain (other parts from reference TRBV11-2 and TRBJ2-7): EAGVAQSPRYKIIEKRQSVAFWCNPISGHATLYWYQQILGQGPKLLIQFQNNGVVDDSQLPKDRFSAERLKGVDSTLKIQPAKLEDSAVYLCASSPPGHNSYEQYFGPGTRLTVT.

This rearrangement joins TRBV19 to TRBJ1-2; TRBD1 matches 8 bases. The CDR3 has 15 residues. V shed 5 bases and J 5 bases; nucleotides not matched to a gene: 10. In germline, CDR1 is LNHDA, CDR2 SQIVND (reference sequence). The CDR3 loop is CASSPISRDRYGYTF. For the CDR3, the DNA is TGTGCCAGTAGTCCGATTTCCCGGGACAGGTATGGCTACACCTTC.

This chain joins TRBV2 and TRBJ2-1; 8 bases line up with TRBD2. This CDR3 has 16 residues. Germline V gene sequence: CDR1 SNHLY, CDR2 FYNNEI. The V segment lost 6 bases and the J segment 4 bases; nucleotides outside the gene matches: 11. The CDR3 sequence is CASRVLFSGAYNEQFF. CDR3 nucleotide sequence: TGTGCCAGCAGGGTGCTTTTTAGCGGGGCTTACAATGAGCAGTTCTTC.

The V gene is TRBV10-2, the J gene TRBJ2-4, with 8 bases identical to TRBD2. This CDR3 comprises 18 residues. V shed 3 bases, J shed 1 base, and the junction held 11 bases outside the gene matches. CDR1 and CDR2 (germline): WSHSY, SAAADI. The DNA of the CDR3 is TGCGCCAGCAGTGACACCGGGACTAGGCGGGGGGCCAAAAACATTCAGTACTTC. As protein: CASSDTGTRRGAKNIQYF.

This clone was observed a handful of times. The chain recombines TRBV7-2 with TRBJ2-7; 10 bases line up with TRBD1. Losses at the gene ends were 5 bases for V and 3 bases for J; bases not matched to a gene: 4. The length of the CDR3 is 14 residues. In germline, CDR1 is SGHTA, CDR2 FQGNSA. The CDR3 is CASSLRTGGYEQYF. CDR3 nucleotides: TGTGCCAGCAGCCTCCGGACAGGGGGCTACGAGCAGTACTTC. Drawing the rest from reference TRBV7-2 and TRBJ2-7, the complete variable domain is GAGVSQSPSNKVTEKGKDVELRCDPISGHTALYWYRQSLGQGLEFLIYFQGNSAPDKSGLPSDRFSAERTGGSVSTLTIQRTQQEDSAVYLCASSLRTGGYEQYFGPGTRLTVT.

The chain couples TRBV29-1 to TRBJ1-2; 7 positions agree with TRBD1. Germline lookup yields CDR1 SQVTM and CDR2 ANQGSEA. The V segment lost 0 bases and the J segment 10 bases; nucleotides outside the gene matches: 14. The CDR3 loop spans 15 amino acids. The CDR3 DNA follows: TGCAGCGTTGAAGATCTTTGGACAGGCCCTGCTCACTACACCTTC. Translating it yields CSVEDLWTGPAHYTF.

Written as DNA, the CDR3 is TGTGCCTGGAGTGTCGTGACATCCAATCAGCCCCAGCATTTT. Amino acids: CAWSVVTSNQPQHF. This chain uses TRBV30 with TRBJ1-5; the D is unclear. The V end lost 0 bases, the J end lost 3 bases, and 9 bases lay between the germline ends. From germline, CDR1 is GTSNPN and CDR2 SVGIG (reference sequence). The CDR3 runs to 14 residues.

This chain joins TRBV6-4 and TRBJ1-2, with no clear D. Trimming pared 0 bases from V and 5 bases from J, leaving 7 bases between. Germline loops: CDR1 MRHNA, CDR2 SNTAGT. The length of the CDR3 is 13 residues. CDR3 DNA: TGTGCCAGCAGTGACTCCCCCGGGTATGGCTACACCTTC. It translates to CASSDSPGYGYTF.

The chain joins TRBV19 to TRBJ1-4; 10 bases line up with TRBD1. The germline V gene encodes CDR1 LNHDA and CDR2 SQIVND (reference sequence). The CDR3 spans 16 residues. J was trimmed by 6 bases and V by 6 bases; bases with no gene match: 10. As DNA, the CDR3 is TGTGCCAGTAGCCGTAAGACAGGGGGCGGCTATGAAAAACTGTTTTTT. It translates to CASSRKTGGGYEKLFF.

The chain employs TRBV6-5 and TRBJ1-3; 9 bases agree with TRBD1. The CDR3 contains 15 residues. In germline, CDR1 is MNHEY, CDR2 SVGAGI. V dropped 6 bases and J dropped 6; count of bases not matched to a gene: 9. In DNA, the CDR3 is TGTGCCAGCAGAACCCGGGACAGGGTGATAAACACCATATATTTT. Amino acid sequence: CASRTRDRVINTIYF.

V gene TRBV11-1 combines with J gene TRBJ2-5, with 9 bases aligning to TRBD2. The CDR3 length is 15 residues. J lost 2 bases, V lost 5 bases, and 6 bases had no gene match. Germline CDR1 and CDR2: SGHAT and FQDESV (reference sequence). CDR3 protein: CASSTSTSGQETQYF. The CDR3 DNA reads as TGTGCCAGCAGCACGTCCACTAGCGGGCAAGAGACCCAGTACTTC.

The gene calls are TRBV6-1 and TRBJ1-5; TRBD1 might be the D (5 bases). CDR1 and CDR2 from the germline V gene are MNHNS and SASEGT. Trimming took 1 base from V and 3 from J, leaving 13 bases between them. The CDR3 has 16 residues. The CDR3 coding sequence is TGTGCCAGCAGTGAAGAGGGGCAGGGCTACAATCAGCCCCAGCATTTT. Amino acids: CASSEEGQGYNQPQHF.

The chain combines TRBV18 with TRBJ2-1; 7 positions match TRBD1. Germline lookup yields CDR1 KGHSH and CDR2 LQKENI. Germline trimming cut 1 base from V and 7 bases from J; bases unmatched to any gene: 4. CDR3 length: 14 amino acids. CDR3 in amino acids: CASSPHKTGNEQFF. The DNA for the CDR3 is TGTGCCAGCTCACCACACAAGACAGGGAATGAGCAGTTCTTC.

The chain links TRBV30 to TRBJ1-5; D unresolved. CDR3 length: 12 amino acids. The germline gives CDR1 GTSNPN, CDR2 SVGIG (reference sequence). V lost 1 base to trimming and J lost 3 bases, with 4 bases between them. CDR3 coding DNA: TGTGCCTGGAGTGATAACAATCAGCCCCAGCATTTT. Residues: CAWSDNNQPQHF. Variable domain in full (rest from reference TRBV30 and TRBJ1-5): SQTIHQWPATLVQPVGSPLSLECTVEGTSNPNLYWYRQAAGRGLQLLFYSVGIGQISSEVPQNLSASRPQDRQFILSSKKLLLSDSGFYLCAWSDNNQPQHFGDGTRLSIL.

This clone has more than one count but fewer than ten. This chain joins TRBV3-1 (or the pseudogene TRBV3-2) and TRBJ1-4; D may be TRBD1 (6 bases). Trimming pared 2 bases from V and 3 bases from J, leaving 13 bases between. The germline CDR1 and CDR2 sequences are LGHDT and YNNKEL (reference sequence). The CDR3 is 16 amino acids. CDR3 nucleotides: TGTGCCAGCAGCCAACCTCTTACAGGGCCTAATGAAAAACTGTTTTTT. As protein: CASSQPLTGPNEKLFF.

The chain uses TRBV11-1 and TRBJ2-2; TRBD1 agrees at 7 bases. Unmatched junction bases numbered 6, after V lost 6 bases and J lost 5 bases. Germline V gene data show CDR1 as SGHAT and CDR2 as FQDESV (reference sequence). This CDR3 region has 14 residues. The CDR3 nucleotides read TGTGCCAGCAGGTTAAACAGGGGAACCGGGGAGCTGTTTTTT. This codes for CASRLNRGTGELFF. The variable domain in full, completed from reference TRBV11-1 and TRBJ2-2, reads EAEVAQSPRYKITEKSQAVAFWCDPISGHATLYWYRQILGQGPELLVQFQDESVVDDSQLPKDRFSAERLKGVDSTLKIQPAELGDSAMYLCASRLNRGTGELFFGEGSRLTVL.